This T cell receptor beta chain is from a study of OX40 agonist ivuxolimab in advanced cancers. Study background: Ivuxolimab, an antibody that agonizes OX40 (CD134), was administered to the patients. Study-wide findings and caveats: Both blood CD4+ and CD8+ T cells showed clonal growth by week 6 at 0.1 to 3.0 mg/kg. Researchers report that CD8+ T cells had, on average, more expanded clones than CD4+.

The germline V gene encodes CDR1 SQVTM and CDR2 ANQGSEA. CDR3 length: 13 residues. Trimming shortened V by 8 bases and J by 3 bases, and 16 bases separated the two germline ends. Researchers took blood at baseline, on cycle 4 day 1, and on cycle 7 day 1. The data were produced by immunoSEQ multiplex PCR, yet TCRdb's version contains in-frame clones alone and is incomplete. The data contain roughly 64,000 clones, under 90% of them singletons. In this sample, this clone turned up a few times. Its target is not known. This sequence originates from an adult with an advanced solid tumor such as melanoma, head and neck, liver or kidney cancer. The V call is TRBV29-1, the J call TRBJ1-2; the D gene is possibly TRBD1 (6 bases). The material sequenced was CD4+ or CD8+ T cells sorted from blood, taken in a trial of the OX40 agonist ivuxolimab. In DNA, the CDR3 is TGCAGCTCCAAGGGGGGGCAGGACTATGGCTACACCTTC. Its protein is CSSKGGQDYGYTF.